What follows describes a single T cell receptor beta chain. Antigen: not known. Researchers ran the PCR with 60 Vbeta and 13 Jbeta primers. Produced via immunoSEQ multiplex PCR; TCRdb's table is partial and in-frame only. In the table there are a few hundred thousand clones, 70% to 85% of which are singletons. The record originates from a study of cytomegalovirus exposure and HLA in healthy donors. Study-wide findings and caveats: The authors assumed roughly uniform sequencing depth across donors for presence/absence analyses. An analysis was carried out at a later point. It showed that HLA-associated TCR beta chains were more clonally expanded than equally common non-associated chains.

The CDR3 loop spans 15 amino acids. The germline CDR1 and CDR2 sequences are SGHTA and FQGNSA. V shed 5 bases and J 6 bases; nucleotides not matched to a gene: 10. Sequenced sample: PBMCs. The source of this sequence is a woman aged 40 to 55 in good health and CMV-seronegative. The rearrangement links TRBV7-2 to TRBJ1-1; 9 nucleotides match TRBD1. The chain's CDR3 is CASSPHPTGGAEAFF. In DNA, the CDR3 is TGTGCCAGCAGCCCGCACCCTACAGGGGGCGCTGAAGCTTTCTTT.